This entry lists 24 T cell receptor beta chains sequenced from one sample in a study of CD8+ T cells in alopecia areata (dated by TCRdb to the late 2010s). Read against the paper, the sample's treatment or condition label means: oral pan-JAK inhibitor, 5-10 mg twice daily. Preparation of the library involved the immunoSEQ multiplex PCR assay. RNA was extracted from all samples and reverse transcribed into cDNA as template for TCR sequencing. TCRdb took over this immuneACCESS table, retaining in-frame rearrangements with V and J assigned. Such tables are incomplete; in checked studies, under half of the missing clones stem from an unresolved V gene, and the remainder is unexplained. A total of hundreds of thousands of clones appear in this sample, roughly 63% of them only once. The top ten clonotypes cover around 0.92% of the sample. This sample comprised CD4+ T cells sorted from blood, obtained between weeks 51 and 52, from a patient treated with tofacitinib. The receptor source for this set is a human donor with alopecia areata.

The gene calls are TRBV15 and TRBJ1-6; D ambiguous. V shed 2 bases and J shed 7 bases, with 3 bases lying between them. The CDR3 runs to 12 residues. Germline V gene lookup returns CDR1 LNHNV and CDR2 YYDKDF (reference sequence). CDR3 protein: CATSRPNSPLHF. CDR3 DNA: TGTGCCACCAGCAGACCGAATTCACCCCTCCACTTT.

The rearrangement uses TRBV15 and TRBJ2-1, with no clear D. With 1 base removed from V and 8 bases from J, the gap between germline ends came to 9 bases. CDR1 LNHNV and CDR2 YYDKDF come from the germline V gene (reference sequence). CDR3 length: 13 amino acids. In nucleotides, the CDR3 is TGTGCCACCAGCAGAGTTCGACGAGATGAGCAGTTCTTC. Translation gives CATSRVRRDEQFF.

The chain has TRBV2 and TRBJ2-7; 13 nucleotides line up with TRBD2. Germline-derived CDR1 and CDR2 are SNHLY and FYNNEI. The CDR3 is 15 amino acids. With 2 bases clipped from V and 7 bases from J, the junction kept 5 bases outside the gene matches. The CDR3 region is CASSERTSGGEEQYF. The CDR3 region has the DNA TGTGCCAGCAGTGAAAGGACTAGCGGGGGCGAGGAGCAGTACTTC.

The chain links TRBV11-3 to TRBJ2-5; tentative D call: TRBD2 (6 bases). Trimming took 6 bases from V and 5 from J, leaving 19 bases between them. Germline lookup yields CDR1 SGHNT and CDR2 YENEEA. CDR3 length: 15 residues. CDR3 in DNA: TGTGCCAGCAGTCAAGACCTACCCAGCGGGGAGACCCAGTACTTC. As protein: CASSQDLPSGETQYF.

The genes are TRBV29-1 and TRBJ1-1; 9 nucleotides line up with TRBD1. CDR1 and CDR2 from the germline V gene are SQVTM and ANQGSEA. After removal of 3 bases from V and 5 bases from J, the junction contained 4 bases not matched to a gene. CDR3 size: 13 residues. CDR3 region: CSVDYRGRTEAFF. The CDR3 DNA sequence: TGCAGCGTTGATTACAGGGGGCGAACTGAAGCTTTCTTT. Variable domain in full (rest from reference TRBV29-1 and TRBJ1-1): SAVISQKPSRDICQRGTSLTIQCQVDSQVTMMFWYRQQPGQSLTLIATANQGSEATYESGFVIDKFPISRPNLTFSTLTVSNMSPEDSSIYLCSVDYRGRTEAFFGQGTRLTVV.

V gene TRBV5-1 combines with J gene TRBJ2-2, with D unresolved. The length of the CDR3 is 14 residues. Trimming pared 2 bases from V and 6 bases from J, leaving 11 bases between. Germline CDR1 SGHRS, CDR2 YFSETQ. The CDR3 DNA sequence: TGCGCCAGCAGCTTCGACCCATCCCCCGGGGAGCTGTTTTTT. Protein product: CASSFDPSPGELFF.

The gene calls are TRBV29-1 and TRBJ2-1; D is uncertain. The V gene's germline CDR1 is SQVTM and CDR2 ANQGSEA. CDR3 length: 14 residues. Trimming cost V 3 bases and J 3 bases, with 12 bases left between them. The CDR3 reads CSVEIGLSYNEQFF. Written as DNA, the CDR3 is TGCAGCGTTGAGATAGGGTTAAGCTACAATGAGCAGTTCTTC.

The rearrangement joins TRBV19 to TRBJ1-2; no clear D. The V end lost 3 bases, the J end lost 8 bases, and 16 bases lay between the germline ends. The CDR3 spans 14 residues. CDR1 and CDR2 from the germline V gene are LNHDA and SQIVND (reference sequence). CDR3 protein: CASSIEVGYGGYTF. Written as DNA, the CDR3 is TGTGCCAGTAGTATCGAAGTGGGGTACGGAGGCTACACCTTC.

V and J are TRBV6-1 and TRBJ1-5, with D maybe TRBD1 (5 bases). V was trimmed by 7 bases and J by 7 bases, leaving 14 bases between them. The CDR3 spans 13 residues. Per germline, CDR1 MNHNS and CDR2 SASEGT. DNA for the CDR3: TGTGCCAGCAAGAACGGGGGGAACCAGCCCCAGCATTTT. Translation: CASKNGGNQPQHF.

The chain employs TRBV6-1 and TRBJ1-1; perhaps TRBD1 as D (5 bases). This CDR3 has 13 residues. Germline V gives CDR1 MNHNS, CDR2 SASEGT. With 6 bases removed from V and 1 base from J, the gap between germline ends came to 9 bases. This CDR3 is CASRHQGNTEAFF. CDR3 in DNA: TGTGCCAGCAGACATCAGGGGAACACTGAAGCTTTCTTT.

This clone appeared a few times. The chain recombines TRBV6-5 with TRBJ2-4; the match to TRBD1 covers 8 bases. The V segment lost 6 bases and the J segment 13 bases; nucleotides outside the gene matches: 17. There are 15 residues in the CDR3. Germline CDR1 and CDR2: MNHEY and SVGAGI. The CDR3 is CASSRDRSGPSAQYF. The CDR3 nucleotides are TGTGCCAGCAGCAGGGACAGGTCTGGGCCAAGTGCACAGTACTTC.

This clone was counted between two and nine times. The chain has TRBV10-3 and TRBJ1-2, with D unresolved. This CDR3 region has 11 residues. Trimming removed 10 bases from V and 4 bases from J, with 10 bases in between. CDR1 is ENHRY, CDR2 SYGVKD, per germline. CDR3 loop: CATQFTYGYTF. As DNA, the CDR3 is TGTGCCACCCAATTCACCTATGGCTACACCTTC.

This rearrangement joins TRBV6-1 to TRBJ2-1, with 7 bases identical to TRBD2. CDR1 and CDR2 (germline): MNHNS, SASEGT. Losses at the gene ends were 2 bases for V and 8 bases for J; bases not matched to a gene: 12. The CDR3 runs 16 residues. CDR3 DNA: TGTGCCAGCAGTGAAATCGGGAGGTCGAGTAGCGATGAGCAGTTCTTC. It translates to CASSEIGRSSSDEQFF.

The chain employs TRBV29-1 and TRBJ1-1; 7 bases are shared with TRBD1. The junction had 5 bases not matched to a gene; V was cut back by 7 bases and J by 6 bases. CDR3 length: 11 amino acids. CDR1 is SQVTM and CDR2 is ANQGSEA in the germline V gene. This CDR3 is CSALRGSEAFF. The DNA of the CDR3 is TGCAGCGCGCTCAGGGGGTCTGAAGCTTTCTTT.

V gene TRBV6-1 combines with J gene TRBJ1-1; D uncertain. V was cut by 0 bases and J by 5 bases, with 10 bases left in between. The CDR3 is made up of 14 amino acids. Germline V gene data show CDR1 as MNHNS and CDR2 as SASEGT. The CDR3 here is CASSEALLQTEAFF. The CDR3 DNA follows: TGTGCCAGCAGTGAAGCGCTTCTTCAGACTGAAGCTTTCTTT.

This sequence joins TRBV27 and TRBJ1-6; 12 positions agree with TRBD1. Trimming took 7 bases from V and 6 from J; bases not matched to a gene: 10. CDR3 length equals 17 residues. CDR1 and CDR2 (germline): MNHEY, SMNVEV (reference sequence). The CDR3 nucleotides are TGTGCCAGCAAAACTATGGGACAGGGGGCGCGTAATTCACCCCTCCACTTT. It translates to CASKTMGQGARNSPLHF.

The genes are TRBV7-3 and TRBJ2-5; the D gene is possibly TRBD2 (5 bases). Trimming stripped 1 base from V and 2 bases from J, with 8 bases between. This CDR3 spans 14 amino acids. Germline values: CDR1 SGHTA, CDR2 FQGTGA. As DNA, the CDR3 is TGTGCCAGCAGCTTAATGGCGGGTCAAGAGACCCAGTACTTC. Amino acid sequence: CASSLMAGQETQYF.

This clone was seen more than once but under ten times. The chain recombines TRBV19 with TRBJ1-3; D remains ambiguous. Between the trimmed V and J ends, which lost 3 bases and 3 bases, there was a span of 6 bases. This CDR3 has 13 residues. Per the germline V gene, CDR1 is LNHDA and CDR2 is SQIVND (reference sequence). CDR3 DNA: TGTGCCAGTAGTATGTTGGGTGGAAACACCATATATTTT. This codes for CASSMLGGNTIYF.

This clone was recorded only once. CDR3 sequence (DNA): TGTGCCTGGAGCCTGTTGGGTGAGCAGTTCTTC. This encodes CAWSLLGEQFF. The chain combines TRBV30 with TRBJ2-1, with D hard to call. This CDR3 has 11 residues. Germline CDR1 reads GTSNPN; CDR2 reads SVGIG (reference sequence). Between the trimmed V and J ends, which lost 3 bases and 9 bases, there was a span of 9 bases.

The V call is TRBV29-1, the J call TRBJ2-1, with D uncertain. The V gene lost 1 base and the J gene lost 7 bases, with 8 bases spanning the gap. Germline V lookup: CDR1 SQVTM, CDR2 ANQGSEA. This CDR3 is built from 12 residues. The chain's CDR3 is CSVEVRVNEQFF. In nucleotides, the CDR3 is TGCAGCGTTGAAGTTAGGGTTAATGAGCAGTTCTTC.

The chain links TRBV2 to TRBJ2-3, with 10 bases fitting TRBD2. The germline gives CDR1 SNHLY, CDR2 FYNNEI. This CDR3 region has 15 residues. After removal of 6 bases from V and 0 bases from J, the junction contained 3 bases not matched to a gene. The CDR3 coding sequence is TGTGCCAGCAGGCTAGCGGGGGTCAGCACAGATACGCAGTATTTT. It is translated as CASRLAGVSTDTQYF.

This clone was counted between two and nine times. The chain couples TRBV6-6 to TRBJ1-2; D is ambiguous. The CDR3 totals 12 residues. V lost 9 bases and J lost 8, with 16 bases in between. The germline CDR1 and CDR2 sequences are MNHNY and SVGAGI (reference sequence). CDR3 sequence reads: CARISRRKGYTF. Here the CDR3 DNA reads TGTGCCAGGATAAGTAGGAGGAAAGGCTACACCTTC.

The V gene is TRBV6-5, the J gene TRBJ2-7; 7 bases agree with TRBD2. The CDR3 contains 11 residues. After removal of 6 bases from V and 7 bases from J, the junction contained 3 bases not matched to a gene. CDR1 is MNHEY and CDR2 is SVGAGI in the germline V gene. CDR3 in DNA: TGTGCCAGCAGGGATAGCGGGGAGCAGTACTTC. Translating it yields CASRDSGEQYF.

The CDR3 DNA follows: TGTGCCAGCAGCTCCTGGGGAGGGGGCTCAGACTATGGCTACACCTTC. Protein product: CASSSWGGGSDYGYTF. The V call is TRBV7-2, the J call TRBJ1-2; 7 bases are shared with TRBD1. The V segment lost 4 bases and the J segment 3 bases; nucleotides outside the gene matches: 11. This CDR3 comprises 16 residues. Germline V gene data show CDR1 as SGHTA and CDR2 as FQGNSA.